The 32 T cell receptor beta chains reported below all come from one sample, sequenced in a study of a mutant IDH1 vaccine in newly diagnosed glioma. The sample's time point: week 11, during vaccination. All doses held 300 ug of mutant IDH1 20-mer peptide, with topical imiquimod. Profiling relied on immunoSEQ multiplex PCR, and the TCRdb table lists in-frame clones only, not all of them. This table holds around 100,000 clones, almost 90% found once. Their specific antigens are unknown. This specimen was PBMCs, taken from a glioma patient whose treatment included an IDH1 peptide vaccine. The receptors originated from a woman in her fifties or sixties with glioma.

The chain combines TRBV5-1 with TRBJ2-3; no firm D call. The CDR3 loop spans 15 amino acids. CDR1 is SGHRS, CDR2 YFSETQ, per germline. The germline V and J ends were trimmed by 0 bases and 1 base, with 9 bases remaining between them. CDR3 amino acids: CASSLGSGGTDTQYF. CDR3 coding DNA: TGCGCCAGCAGCTTGGGGTCTGGGGGCACAGATACGCAGTATTTT.

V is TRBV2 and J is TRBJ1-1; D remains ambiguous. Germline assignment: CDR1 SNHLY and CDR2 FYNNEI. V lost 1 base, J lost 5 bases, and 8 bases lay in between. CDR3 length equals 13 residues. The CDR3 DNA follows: TGTGCCAGCAGTGAAGAGGAAGGAACTGAAGCTTTCTTT. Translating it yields CASSEEEGTEAFF.

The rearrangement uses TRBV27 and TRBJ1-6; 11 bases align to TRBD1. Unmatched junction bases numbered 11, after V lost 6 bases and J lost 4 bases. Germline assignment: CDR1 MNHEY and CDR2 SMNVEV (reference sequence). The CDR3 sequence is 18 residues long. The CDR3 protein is CASRSKWGQGVYNSPLHF. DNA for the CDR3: TGTGCCAGCAGGTCAAAGTGGGGACAGGGGGTTTATAATTCACCCCTCCACTTT.

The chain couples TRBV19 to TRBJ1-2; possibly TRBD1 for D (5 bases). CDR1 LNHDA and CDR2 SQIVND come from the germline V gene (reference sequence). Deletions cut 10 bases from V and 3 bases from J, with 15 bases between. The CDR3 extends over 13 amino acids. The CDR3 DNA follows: TGTGCCACCCAAGAGGGCAGGGACTATGGCTACACCTTC. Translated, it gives CATQEGRDYGYTF.

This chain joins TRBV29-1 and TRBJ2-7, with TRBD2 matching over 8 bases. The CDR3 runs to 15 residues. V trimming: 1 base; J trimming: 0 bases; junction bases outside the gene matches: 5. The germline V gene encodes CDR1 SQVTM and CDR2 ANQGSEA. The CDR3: CSVEGASGGSYEQYF. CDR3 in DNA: TGCAGCGTTGAAGGGGCCAGCGGGGGCTCCTACGAGCAGTACTTC.

The CDR3 region is CASSPPGQPQHF. Here the CDR3 DNA reads TGCGCCAGCAGCCCCCCCGGCCAGCCCCAGCATTTT. The chain recombines TRBV4-1 with TRBJ1-5; D not certain. The CDR3 runs to 12 residues. V lost 4 bases, J lost 7 bases, and 8 bases lay in between. Per germline, CDR1 MGHRA and CDR2 YSYEKL.

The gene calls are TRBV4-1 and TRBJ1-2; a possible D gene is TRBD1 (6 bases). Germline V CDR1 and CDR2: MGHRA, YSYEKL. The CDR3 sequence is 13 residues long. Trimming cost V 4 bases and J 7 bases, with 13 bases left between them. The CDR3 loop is CASSLIQGSGYTF. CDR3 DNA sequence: TGCGCCAGCAGCCTAATACAGGGAAGTGGCTACACCTTC.

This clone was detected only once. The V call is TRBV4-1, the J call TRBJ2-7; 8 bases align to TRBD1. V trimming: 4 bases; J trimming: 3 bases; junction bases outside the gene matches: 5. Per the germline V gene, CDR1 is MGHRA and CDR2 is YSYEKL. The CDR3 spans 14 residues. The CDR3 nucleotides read TGCGCCAGCAGCCGAGACAGGGGAGTCTACGAGCAGTACTTC. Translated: CASSRDRGVYEQYF.

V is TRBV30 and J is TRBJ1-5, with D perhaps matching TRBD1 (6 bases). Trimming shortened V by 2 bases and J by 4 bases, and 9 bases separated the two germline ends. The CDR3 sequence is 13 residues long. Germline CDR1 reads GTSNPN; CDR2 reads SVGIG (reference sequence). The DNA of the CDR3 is TGTGCCTGGAGTAAGGGGGTAAATCAGCCCCAGCATTTT. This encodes CAWSKGVNQPQHF.

In DNA, the CDR3 is TGTGCCAGCAGCTCCGTCGACAGAACGAGCACAGATACGCAGTATTTT. Its translation is CASSSVDRTSTDTQYF. The J gene is TRBJ2-3, the V gene TRBV7-9; D is possibly TRBD1 (5 bases). The length of the CDR3 is 16 residues. CDR1 is SEHNR, CDR2 FQNEAQ, per germline (reference sequence). V was pared by 4 bases and J by 0 bases, with 14 bases between.

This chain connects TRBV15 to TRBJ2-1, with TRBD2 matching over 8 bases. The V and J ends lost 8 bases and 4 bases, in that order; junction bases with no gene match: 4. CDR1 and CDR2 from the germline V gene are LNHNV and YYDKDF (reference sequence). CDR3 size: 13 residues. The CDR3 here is CATGTRNYNEQFF. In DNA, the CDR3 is TGTGCCACCGGGACTAGGAATTACAATGAGCAGTTCTTC.

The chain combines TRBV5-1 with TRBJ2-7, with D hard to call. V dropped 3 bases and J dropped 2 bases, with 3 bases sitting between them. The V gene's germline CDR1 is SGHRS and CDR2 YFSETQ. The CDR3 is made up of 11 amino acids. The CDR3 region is CASSSAYEQYF. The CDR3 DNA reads TGCGCCAGCAGCTCCGCCTACGAGCAGTACTTC.

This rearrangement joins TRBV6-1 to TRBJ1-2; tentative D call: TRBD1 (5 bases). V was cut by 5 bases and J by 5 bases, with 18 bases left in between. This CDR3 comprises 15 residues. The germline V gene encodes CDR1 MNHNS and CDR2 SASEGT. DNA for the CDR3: TGTGCCAGCAGTTCACCTGGGGGGGGATCGTATGGCTACACCTTC. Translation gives CASSSPGGGSYGYTF.

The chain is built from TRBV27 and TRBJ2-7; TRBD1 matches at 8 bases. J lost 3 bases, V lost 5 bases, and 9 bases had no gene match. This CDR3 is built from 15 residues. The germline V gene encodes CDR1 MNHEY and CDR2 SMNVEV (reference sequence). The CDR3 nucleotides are TGTGCCAGCAGTGCCGCGGGACAGGTGCTCTACGAGCAGTACTTC. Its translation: CASSAAGQVLYEQYF.

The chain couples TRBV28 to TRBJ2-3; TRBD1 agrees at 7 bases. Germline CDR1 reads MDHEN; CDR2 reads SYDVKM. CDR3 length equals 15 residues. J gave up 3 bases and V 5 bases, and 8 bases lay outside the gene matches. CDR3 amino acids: CASSARQGRTDTQYF. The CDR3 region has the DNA TGTGCCAGCAGTGCCCGACAGGGAAGAACAGATACGCAGTATTTT.

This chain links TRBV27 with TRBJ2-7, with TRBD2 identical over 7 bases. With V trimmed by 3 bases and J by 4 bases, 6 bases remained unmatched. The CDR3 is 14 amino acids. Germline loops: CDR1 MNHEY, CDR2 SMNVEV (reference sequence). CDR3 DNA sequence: TGTGCCAGCAGTTTTTCCTCGCGGGGGTACGAGCAGTACTTC. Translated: CASSFSSRGYEQYF.

DNA of the CDR3: TGTGCCAGCAGTTTGGACAGGGGAACGTTCATCGCTAACTATGGCTACACCTTC. Translating it yields CASSLDRGTFIANYGYTF. The chain combines TRBV28 with TRBJ1-2; 9 bases align to TRBD1. The CDR3 runs 18 residues. Unmatched junction bases numbered 11, after V lost 3 bases and J lost 0 bases. Germline CDR1 and CDR2: MDHEN and SYDVKM.

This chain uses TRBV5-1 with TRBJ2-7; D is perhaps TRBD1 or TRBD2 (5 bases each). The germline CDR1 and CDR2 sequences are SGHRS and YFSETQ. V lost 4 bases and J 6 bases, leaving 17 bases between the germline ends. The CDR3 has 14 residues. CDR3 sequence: CASSPGAPGGEQYF. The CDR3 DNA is TGCGCCAGCAGCCCCGGGGCCCCCGGTGGCGAGCAGTACTTC.

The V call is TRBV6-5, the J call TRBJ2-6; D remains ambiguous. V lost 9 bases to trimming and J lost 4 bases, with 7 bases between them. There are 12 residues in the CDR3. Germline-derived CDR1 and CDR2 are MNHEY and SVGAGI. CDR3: CASSTGANVLTF. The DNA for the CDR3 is TGTGCCAGTTCCACAGGGGCCAACGTCCTGACTTTC.

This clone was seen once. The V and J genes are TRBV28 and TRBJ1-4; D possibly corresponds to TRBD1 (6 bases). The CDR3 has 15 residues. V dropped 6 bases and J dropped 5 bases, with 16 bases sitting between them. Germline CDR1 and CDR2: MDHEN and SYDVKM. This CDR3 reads CASRTSGRGNEKLFF. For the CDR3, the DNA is TGTGCCAGCAGAACATCCGGGAGGGGGAATGAAAAACTGTTTTTT.

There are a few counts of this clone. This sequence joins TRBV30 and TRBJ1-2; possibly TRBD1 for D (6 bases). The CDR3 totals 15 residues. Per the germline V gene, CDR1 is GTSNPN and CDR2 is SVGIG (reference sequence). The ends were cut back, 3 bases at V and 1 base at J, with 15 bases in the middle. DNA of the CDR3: TGTGCCTGGAGCCTACGGGGGGCGCGTAACTATGGCTACACCTTC. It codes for CAWSLRGARNYGYTF.

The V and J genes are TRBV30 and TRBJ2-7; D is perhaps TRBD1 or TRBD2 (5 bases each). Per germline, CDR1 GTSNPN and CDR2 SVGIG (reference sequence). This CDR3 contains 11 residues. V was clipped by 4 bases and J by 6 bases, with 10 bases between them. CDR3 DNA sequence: TGTGCCTGGACCCAGGGAGTCGAGCAGTACTTC. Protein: CAWTQGVEQYF.

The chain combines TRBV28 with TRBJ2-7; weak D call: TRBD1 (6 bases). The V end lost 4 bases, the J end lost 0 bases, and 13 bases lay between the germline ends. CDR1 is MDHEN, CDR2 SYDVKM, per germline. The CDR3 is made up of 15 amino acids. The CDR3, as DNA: TGTGCCAGCAGTTCTCCAGGGGACCACTCCTACGAGCAGTACTTC. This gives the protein CASSSPGDHSYEQYF. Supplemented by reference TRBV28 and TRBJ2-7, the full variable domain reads DVKVTQSSRYLVKRTGEKVFLECVQDMDHENMFWYRQDPGLGLRLIYFSYDVKMKEKGDIPEGYSVSREKKERFSLILESASTNQTSMYLCASSSPGDHSYEQYFGPGTRLTVT.

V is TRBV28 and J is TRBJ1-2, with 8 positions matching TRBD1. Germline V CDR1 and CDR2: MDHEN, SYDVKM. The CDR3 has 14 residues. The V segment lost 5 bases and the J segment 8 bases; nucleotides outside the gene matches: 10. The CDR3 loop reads CASSPGQASGGYTF. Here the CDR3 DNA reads TGTGCCAGCAGTCCGGGACAGGCGTCGGGGGGCTACACCTTC.

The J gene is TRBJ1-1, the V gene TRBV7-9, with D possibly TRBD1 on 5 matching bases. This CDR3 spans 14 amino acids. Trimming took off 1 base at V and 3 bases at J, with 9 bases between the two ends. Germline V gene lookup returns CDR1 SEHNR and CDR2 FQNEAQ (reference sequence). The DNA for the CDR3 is TGTGCCAGCAGCTTAGGTGGGGGGGACACTGAAGCTTTCTTT. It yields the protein CASSLGGGDTEAFF.

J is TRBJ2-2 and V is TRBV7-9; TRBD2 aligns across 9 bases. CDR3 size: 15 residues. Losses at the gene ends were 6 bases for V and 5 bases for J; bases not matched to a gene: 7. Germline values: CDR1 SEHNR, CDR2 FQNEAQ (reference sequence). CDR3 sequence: CASRRAGGGTGELFF. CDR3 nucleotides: TGTGCCAGCAGGCGAGCGGGAGGAGGAACCGGGGAGCTGTTTTTT.

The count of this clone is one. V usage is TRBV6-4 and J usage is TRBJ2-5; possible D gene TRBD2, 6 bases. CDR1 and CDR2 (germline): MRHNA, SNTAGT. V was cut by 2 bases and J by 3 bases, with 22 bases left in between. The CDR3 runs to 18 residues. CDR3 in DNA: TGTGCCAGCAGTGACACCCCTGGGCCCAGCGGGTGGGAAGAGACCCAGTACTTC. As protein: CASSDTPGPSGWEETQYF.

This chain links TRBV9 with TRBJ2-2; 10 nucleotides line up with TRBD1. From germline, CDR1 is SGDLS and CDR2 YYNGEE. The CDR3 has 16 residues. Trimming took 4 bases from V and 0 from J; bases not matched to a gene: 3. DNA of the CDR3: TGTGCCAGCAGCCCGACAGGGGGCGCGAACACCGGGGAGCTGTTTTTT. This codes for CASSPTGGANTGELFF.

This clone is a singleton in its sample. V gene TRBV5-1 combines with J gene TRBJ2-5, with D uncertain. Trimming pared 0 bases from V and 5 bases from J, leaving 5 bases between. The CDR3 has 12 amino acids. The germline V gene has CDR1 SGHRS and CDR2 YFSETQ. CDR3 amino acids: CASSLAWETQYF. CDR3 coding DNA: TGCGCCAGCAGCTTGGCGTGGGAGACCCAGTACTTC.

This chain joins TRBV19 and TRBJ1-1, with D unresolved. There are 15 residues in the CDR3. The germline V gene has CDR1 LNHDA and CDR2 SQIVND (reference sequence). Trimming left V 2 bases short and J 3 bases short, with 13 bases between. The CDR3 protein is CASSIRGVWDTEAFF. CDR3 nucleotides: TGTGCCAGTAGTATACGTGGGGTATGGGACACTGAAGCTTTCTTT.

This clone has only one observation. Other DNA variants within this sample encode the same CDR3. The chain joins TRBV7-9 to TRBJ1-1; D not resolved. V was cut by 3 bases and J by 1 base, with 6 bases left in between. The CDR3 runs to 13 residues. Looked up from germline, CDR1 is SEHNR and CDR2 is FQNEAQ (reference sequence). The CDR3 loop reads CASSLAENTEAFF. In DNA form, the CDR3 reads TGTGCCAGCAGCTTGGCAGAGAACACTGAAGCTTTCTTT.

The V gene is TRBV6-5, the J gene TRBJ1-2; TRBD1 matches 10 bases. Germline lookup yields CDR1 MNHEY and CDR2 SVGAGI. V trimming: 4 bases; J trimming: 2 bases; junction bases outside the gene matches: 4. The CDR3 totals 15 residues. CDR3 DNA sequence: TGTGCCAGCAGTTGGGGGACAGGGGTAAACTATGGCTACACCTTC. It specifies CASSWGTGVNYGYTF.